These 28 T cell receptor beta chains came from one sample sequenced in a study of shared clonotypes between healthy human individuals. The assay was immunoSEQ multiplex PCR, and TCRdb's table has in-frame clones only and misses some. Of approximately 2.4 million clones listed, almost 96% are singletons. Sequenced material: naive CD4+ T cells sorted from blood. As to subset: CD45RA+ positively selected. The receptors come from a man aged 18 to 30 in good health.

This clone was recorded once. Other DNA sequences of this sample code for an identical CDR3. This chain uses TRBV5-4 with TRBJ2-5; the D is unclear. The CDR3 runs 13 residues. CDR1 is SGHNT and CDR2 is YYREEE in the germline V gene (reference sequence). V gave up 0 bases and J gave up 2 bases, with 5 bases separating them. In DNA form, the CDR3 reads TGTGCCAGCAGCTTGGGTGTTCAAGAGACCCAGTACTTC. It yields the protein CASSLGVQETQYF.

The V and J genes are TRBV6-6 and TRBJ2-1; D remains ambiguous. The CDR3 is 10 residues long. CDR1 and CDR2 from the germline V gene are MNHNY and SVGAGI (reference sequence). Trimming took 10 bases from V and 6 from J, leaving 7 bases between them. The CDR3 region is CATGINEQFF. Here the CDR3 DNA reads TGTGCCACGGGTATCAATGAGCAGTTCTTC.

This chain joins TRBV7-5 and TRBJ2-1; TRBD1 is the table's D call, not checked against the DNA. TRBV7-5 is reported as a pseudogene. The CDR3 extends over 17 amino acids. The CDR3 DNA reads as TGTGCCAGAAGCTTAGTAGGACAGGGGGAGGGTATCAATGAGCAGTTCTTC. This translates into CARSLVGQGEGINEQFF.

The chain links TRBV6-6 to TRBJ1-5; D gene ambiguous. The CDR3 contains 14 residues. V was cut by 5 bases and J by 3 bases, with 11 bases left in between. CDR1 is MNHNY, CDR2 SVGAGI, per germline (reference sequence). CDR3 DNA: TGTGCCAGCAGTCTGGACGGTCTCAATCAGCCCCAGCATTTT. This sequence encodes CASSLDGLNQPQHF.

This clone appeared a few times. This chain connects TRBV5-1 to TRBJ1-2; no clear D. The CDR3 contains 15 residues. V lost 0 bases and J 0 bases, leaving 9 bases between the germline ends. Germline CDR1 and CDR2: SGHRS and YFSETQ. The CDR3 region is CASSLDRRTNYGYTF. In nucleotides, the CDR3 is TGCGCCAGCAGCTTGGATAGGAGGACTAACTATGGCTACACCTTC.

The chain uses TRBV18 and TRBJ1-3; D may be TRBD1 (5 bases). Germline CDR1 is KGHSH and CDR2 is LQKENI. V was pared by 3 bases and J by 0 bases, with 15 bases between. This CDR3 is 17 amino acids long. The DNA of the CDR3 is TGTGCCAGCTCACCGGAACAGGCGCTCAGCTCTGGAAACACCATATATTTT. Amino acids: CASSPEQALSSGNTIYF.

As DNA, the CDR3 is TGTGCCAGCAGAGTTCCAGGGGAAGAGACCCAGTACTTC. It is translated as CASRVPGEETQYF. The chain carries TRBV6-1 and TRBJ2-5, with a possible D match to TRBD1 (6 bases). V was shortened by 6 bases and J by 3 bases, with 11 bases between the two germline ends. The CDR3 spans 13 residues. Germline V gene data show CDR1 as MNHNS and CDR2 as SASEGT.

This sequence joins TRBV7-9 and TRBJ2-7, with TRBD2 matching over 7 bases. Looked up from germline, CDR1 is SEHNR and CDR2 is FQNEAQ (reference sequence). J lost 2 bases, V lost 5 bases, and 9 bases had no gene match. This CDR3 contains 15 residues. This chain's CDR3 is CASSPFGGGPYEQYF. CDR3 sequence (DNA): TGTGCCAGCAGCCCCTTTGGGGGAGGGCCCTACGAGCAGTACTTC.

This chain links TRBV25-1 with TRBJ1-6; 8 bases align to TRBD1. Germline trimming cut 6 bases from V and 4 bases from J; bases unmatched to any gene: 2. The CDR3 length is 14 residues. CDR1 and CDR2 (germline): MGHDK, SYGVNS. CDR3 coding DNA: TGTGCCAGCAGCCGGACAGGGTATAATTCACCCCTCCACTTT. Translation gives CASSRTGYNSPLHF.

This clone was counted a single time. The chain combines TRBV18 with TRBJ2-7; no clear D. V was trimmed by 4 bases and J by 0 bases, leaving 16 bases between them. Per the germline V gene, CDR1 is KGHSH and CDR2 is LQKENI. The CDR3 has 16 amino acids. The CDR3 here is CASSLIRQSGSYEQYF. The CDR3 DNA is TGTGCCAGCTCACTAATACGCCAGTCCGGCTCCTACGAGCAGTACTTC.

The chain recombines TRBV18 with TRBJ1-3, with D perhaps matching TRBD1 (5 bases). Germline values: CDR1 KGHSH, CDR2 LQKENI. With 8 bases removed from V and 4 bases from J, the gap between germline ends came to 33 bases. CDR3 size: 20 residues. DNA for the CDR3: TGTGCCAGCGCTTCGGGGCAGGGCCGAGCCGGACGCAAGTTAGGAAACACCATATATTTT. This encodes CASASGQGRAGRKLGNTIYF.

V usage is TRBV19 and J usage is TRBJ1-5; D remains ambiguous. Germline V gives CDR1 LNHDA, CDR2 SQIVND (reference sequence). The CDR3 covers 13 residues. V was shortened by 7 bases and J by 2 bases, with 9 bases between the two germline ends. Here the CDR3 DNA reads TGTGCCAGTAAGTTCGGTGGCAATCAGCCCCAGCATTTT. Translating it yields CASKFGGNQPQHF.

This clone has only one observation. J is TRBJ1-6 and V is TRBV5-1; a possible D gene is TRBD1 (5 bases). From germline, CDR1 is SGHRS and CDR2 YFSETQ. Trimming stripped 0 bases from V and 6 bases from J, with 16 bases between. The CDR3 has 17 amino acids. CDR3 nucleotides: TGCGCCAGCAGCTTGGAAGCGGGGCTACCTCCTAATTCACCCCTCCACTTT. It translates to CASSLEAGLPPNSPLHF.

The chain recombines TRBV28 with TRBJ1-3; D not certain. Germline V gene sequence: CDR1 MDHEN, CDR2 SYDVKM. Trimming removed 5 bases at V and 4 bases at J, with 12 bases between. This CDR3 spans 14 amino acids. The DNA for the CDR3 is TGTGCCAGCAGTAGTAGACATTCCGGAAACACCATATATTTT. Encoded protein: CASSSRHSGNTIYF.

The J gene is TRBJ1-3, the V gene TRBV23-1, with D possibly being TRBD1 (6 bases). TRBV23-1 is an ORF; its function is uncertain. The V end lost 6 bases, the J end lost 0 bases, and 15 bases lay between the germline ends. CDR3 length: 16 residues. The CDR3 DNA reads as TGCGCCAGCAGCCCTGACAGGAACCACTCTGGAAACACCATATATTTT. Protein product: CASSPDRNHSGNTIYF.

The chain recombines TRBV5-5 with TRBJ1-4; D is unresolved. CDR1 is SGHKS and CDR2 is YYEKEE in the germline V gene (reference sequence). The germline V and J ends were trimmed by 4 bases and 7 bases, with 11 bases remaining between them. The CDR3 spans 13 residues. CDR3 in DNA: TGTGCCAGCAGCGCCAGTTGGGGTGAAAAACTGTTTTTT. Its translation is CASSASWGEKLFF.

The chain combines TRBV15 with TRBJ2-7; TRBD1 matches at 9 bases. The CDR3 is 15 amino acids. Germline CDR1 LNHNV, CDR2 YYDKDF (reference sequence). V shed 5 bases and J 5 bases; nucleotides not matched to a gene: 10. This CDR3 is CATSVRGQGGNEQYF. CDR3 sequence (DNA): TGTGCCACCAGCGTCCGGGGACAGGGAGGTAACGAGCAGTACTTC.

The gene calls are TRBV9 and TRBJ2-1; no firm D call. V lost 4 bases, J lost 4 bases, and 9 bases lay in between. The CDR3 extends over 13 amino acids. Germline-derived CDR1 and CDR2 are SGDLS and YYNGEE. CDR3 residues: CASSPEGYNEQFF. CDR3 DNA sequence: TGTGCCAGCAGCCCAGAAGGGTACAATGAGCAGTTCTTC.

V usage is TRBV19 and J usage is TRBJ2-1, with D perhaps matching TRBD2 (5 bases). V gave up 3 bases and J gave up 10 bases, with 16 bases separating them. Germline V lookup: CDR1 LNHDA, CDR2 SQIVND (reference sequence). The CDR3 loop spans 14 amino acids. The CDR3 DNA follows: TGTGCCAGTAGTATCCTAGCCCAACCGAGGGAGCAGTTCTTC. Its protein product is CASSILAQPREQFF.

Here the CDR3 DNA reads TGCAGCGTTGAAGCACGCTCTGGAAACACCATATATTTT. As protein: CSVEARSGNTIYF. The chain carries TRBV29-1 and TRBJ1-3, with no clear D. V lost 1 base and J 0 bases, leaving 4 bases between the germline ends. The CDR3 covers 13 residues. Germline V gene sequence: CDR1 SQVTM, CDR2 ANQGSEA.

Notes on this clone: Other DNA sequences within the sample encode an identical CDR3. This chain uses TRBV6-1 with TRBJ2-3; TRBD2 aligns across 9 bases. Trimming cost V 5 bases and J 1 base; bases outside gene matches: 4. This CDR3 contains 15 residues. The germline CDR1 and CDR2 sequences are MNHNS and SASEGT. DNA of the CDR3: TGTGCCAGCAGTAGCGGGGGGTTGGGCACAGATACGCAGTATTTT. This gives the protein CASSSGGLGTDTQYF.

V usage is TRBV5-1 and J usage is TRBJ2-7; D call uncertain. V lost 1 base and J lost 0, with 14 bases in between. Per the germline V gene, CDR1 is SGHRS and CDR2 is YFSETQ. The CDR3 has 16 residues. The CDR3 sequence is CASSLMGRWSSYEQYF. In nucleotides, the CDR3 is TGCGCCAGCAGCTTGATGGGCAGGTGGAGCTCCTACGAGCAGTACTTC.

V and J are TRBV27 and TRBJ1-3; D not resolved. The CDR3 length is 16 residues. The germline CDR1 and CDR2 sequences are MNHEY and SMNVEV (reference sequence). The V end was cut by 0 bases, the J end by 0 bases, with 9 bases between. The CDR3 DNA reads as TGTGCCAGCAGTTTATCGATCCTTACCTCTGGAAACACCATATATTTT. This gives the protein CASSLSILTSGNTIYF.

CDR3 protein: CASSPRGLSYGYTF. The CDR3 region has the DNA TGCGCCAGCAGTCCCAGGGGTCTCTCCTATGGCTACACCTTC. V usage is TRBV10-1 and J usage is TRBJ1-2, with D tentatively TRBD1 (6 bases). The germline CDR1 and CDR2 sequences are WNHNN and SYGVQD (reference sequence). CDR3 length: 14 amino acids. With 5 bases removed from V and 4 bases from J, the gap between germline ends came to 14 bases.

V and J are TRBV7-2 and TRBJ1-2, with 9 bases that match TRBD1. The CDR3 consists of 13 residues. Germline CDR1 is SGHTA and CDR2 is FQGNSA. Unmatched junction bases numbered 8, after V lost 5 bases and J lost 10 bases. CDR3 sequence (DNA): TGTGCCAGCAGCAAGGGACAGGGCTATTCCTACACCTTC. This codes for CASSKGQGYSYTF.

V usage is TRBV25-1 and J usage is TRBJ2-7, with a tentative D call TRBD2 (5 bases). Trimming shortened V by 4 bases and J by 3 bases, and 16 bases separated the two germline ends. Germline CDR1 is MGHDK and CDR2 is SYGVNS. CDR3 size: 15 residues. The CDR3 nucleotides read TGTGCCAGCAGTGGAAGAACCGGGAAAATCTACGAGCAGTACTTC. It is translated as CASSGRTGKIYEQYF.

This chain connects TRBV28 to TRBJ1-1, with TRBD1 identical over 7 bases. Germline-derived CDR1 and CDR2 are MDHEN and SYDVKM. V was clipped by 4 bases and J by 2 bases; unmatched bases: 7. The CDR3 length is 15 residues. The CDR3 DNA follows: TGTGCCAGCAGTTCAACAGGGGTCTTCAACACTGAAGCTTTCTTT. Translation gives CASSSTGVFNTEAFF.

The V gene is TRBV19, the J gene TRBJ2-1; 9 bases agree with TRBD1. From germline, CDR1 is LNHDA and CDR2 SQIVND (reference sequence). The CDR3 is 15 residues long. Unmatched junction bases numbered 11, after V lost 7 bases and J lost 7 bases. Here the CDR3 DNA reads TGTGCCAGTACCGCCGTGGGACAGGGAAGGAATGAGCAGTTCTTC. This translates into CASTAVGQGRNEQFF.